One sample yielded the 30 T cell receptor beta chains listed below, sequenced in a study of blood T cell repertoires in COVID-19. Measured with immunoSEQ multiplex PCR; TCRdb has only the in-frame clones, and not every one. The data show over 200,000 clones, about 87% seen once. The source material was PBMCs or T cells enriched from blood (not recorded which). These receptors all stem from a woman aged 25 to 45 who had been exposed to COVID-19.

The rearrangement links TRBV7-9 to TRBJ1-1; D gene ambiguous. The CDR3 extends over 17 amino acids. The V gene lost 5 bases and the J gene lost 2 bases, with 21 bases spanning the gap. CDR1 is SEHNR, CDR2 FQNEAQ, per germline (reference sequence). The CDR3 DNA is TGTGCCAGCAGCCCGTCAGCGAAAGGCCGAATTAACACTGAAGCTTTCTTT. It is translated as CASSPSAKGRINTEAFF.

CDR3: CAISTGKGTEAFF. CDR3 DNA sequence: TGTGCCATCAGCACCGGGAAAGGCACTGAAGCTTTCTTT. The V call is TRBV10-3, the J call TRBJ1-1; D uncertain. Germline V gene sequence: CDR1 ENHRY, CDR2 SYGVKD. The length of the CDR3 is 13 residues. V shed 6 bases and J shed 4 bases, with 12 bases lying between them.

V and J are TRBV11-1 and TRBJ1-6; no definite D call. Germline CDR1 reads SGHAT; CDR2 reads FQDESV (reference sequence). V shed 4 bases and J shed 11 bases, with 12 bases lying between them. This CDR3 spans 13 amino acids. This CDR3 is CASSSGGQTPLHF. Written as DNA, the CDR3 is TGTGCCAGCAGCTCGGGAGGTCAAACACCCCTCCACTTT.

This clone was observed a few times. The CDR3, as DNA: TGTGCCAGCGGGAGCTCCTACAATGAGCAGTTCTTC. Translated: CASGSSYNEQFF. The V gene is TRBV21-1, the J gene TRBJ2-1; the table calls TRBD2, which could not be checked here. TRBV21-1 is noted as a pseudogene. The CDR3 sequence is 12 residues long.

This chain joins TRBV5-1 and TRBJ2-7; D uncertain. The CDR3 is made up of 13 amino acids. Germline V gives CDR1 SGHRS, CDR2 YFSETQ. V lost 0 bases, J lost 3 bases, and 7 bases lay in between. In DNA form, the CDR3 reads TGCGCCAGCAGCTTGGATTCGTTCTACGAGCAGTACTTC. This sequence encodes CASSLDSFYEQYF.

The chain combines TRBV4-1 with TRBJ1-3, with no clear D. The CDR3 loop spans 16 amino acids. The V gene's germline CDR1 is MGHRA and CDR2 YSYEKL. The V end lost 0 bases, the J end lost 0 bases, and 9 bases lay between the germline ends. The CDR3 DNA sequence: TGCGCCAGCAGCCAAGATTACCGGAGCTCTGGAAACACCATATATTTT. Translation: CASSQDYRSSGNTIYF.

The chain couples TRBV28 to TRBJ2-2, with D possibly being TRBD2 (5 bases). The ends were cut back, 3 bases at V and 6 bases at J, with 11 bases in the middle. Germline CDR1 is MDHEN and CDR2 is SYDVKM. The CDR3 is made up of 14 amino acids. The CDR3 region has the DNA TGTGCCAGCAGTTTGAGGAGGATACCCGGGGAGCTGTTTTTT. It encodes CASSLRRIPGELFF.

The V call is TRBV15, the J call TRBJ2-1; 7 bases align to TRBD2. From germline, CDR1 is LNHNV and CDR2 YYDKDF (reference sequence). The CDR3 contains 12 residues. V lost 8 bases, J lost 8 bases, and 6 bases stayed unmatched. CDR3 nucleotide sequence: TGTGCCACCTTGCGGGAGCCCGATGAGCAGTTCTTC. Its protein product is CATLREPDEQFF.

The CDR3 reads CASSSMGRTNTEAFF. The CDR3 nucleotides are TGTGCCAGCAGCTCCATGGGGCGGACGAACACTGAAGCTTTCTTT. The V gene is TRBV11-2, the J gene TRBJ1-1; D is perhaps TRBD1 (5 bases). This CDR3 spans 15 amino acids. Germline CDR1 reads SGHAT; CDR2 reads FQNNGV. V gave up 4 bases and J gave up 1 base, with 13 bases separating them.

J is TRBJ1-4 and V is TRBV2; D possibly corresponds to TRBD1 (5 bases). There are 13 residues in the CDR3. The germline V gene has CDR1 SNHLY and CDR2 FYNNEI. Trimming pared 4 bases from V and 8 bases from J, leaving 11 bases between. CDR3 in amino acids: CASSGREGEKLFF. The CDR3 DNA sequence: TGTGCCAGCAGTGGCAGGGAGGGGGAAAAACTGTTTTTT.

This clone occurred many times. The chain recombines TRBV6-5 with TRBJ1-5; the match to TRBD1 covers 7 bases. V trimming: 6 bases; J trimming: 5 bases; junction bases outside the gene matches: 7. The CDR3 runs to 14 residues. CDR1 MNHEY and CDR2 SVGAGI come from the germline V gene. CDR3 region: CASSLQGPYQPQHF. The CDR3 bases are TGTGCCAGCAGCCTACAGGGGCCTTATCAGCCCCAGCATTTT.

V gene TRBV4-1 combines with J gene TRBJ1-5; D not certain. Trimming removed 1 base at V and 8 bases at J, with 12 bases between. The germline gives CDR1 MGHRA, CDR2 YSYEKL. The CDR3 covers 14 residues. The CDR3 reads CASSQVEGSEPQHF. Here the CDR3 DNA reads TGCGCCAGCAGCCAAGTGGAGGGTTCGGAGCCCCAGCATTTT.

The chain carries TRBV4-1 and TRBJ2-5; 8 bases are a match to TRBD2. From germline, CDR1 is MGHRA and CDR2 YSYEKL. There are 17 residues in the CDR3. J gave up 1 base and V 1 base, and 8 bases lay outside the gene matches. For the CDR3, the DNA is TGCGCCAGCAGCCAAGTCTCTAGCGGGCCAACCCAAGAGACCCAGTACTTC. Translating gives CASSQVSSGPTQETQYF.

The chain has TRBV7-9 and TRBJ2-6, with D perhaps matching TRBD1 (7 bases). V was clipped by 5 bases and J by 4 bases, with 12 bases between them. Germline CDR1 and CDR2: SEHNR and FQNEAQ (reference sequence). There are 15 residues in the CDR3. The CDR3 loop reads CASSQGGPGANVLTF. In nucleotides, the CDR3 is TGTGCCAGCAGCCAGGGGGGTCCAGGGGCCAACGTCCTGACTTTC.

The sample holds one count of this clone. The chain uses TRBV4-2 and TRBJ1-1; tentatively, D is TRBD1 (5 bases). Germline CDR1 and CDR2: LGHNA and YNFKEQ. V was shortened by 0 bases and J by 6 bases, with 17 bases between the two germline ends. The CDR3 has 16 residues. The CDR3 region is CASSQDQGRVVAEAFF. The CDR3 DNA is TGTGCCAGCAGCCAAGATCAAGGCAGGGTGGTCGCTGAAGCTTTCTTT.

Points on this clone: The final CDR3 position lacks the conserved phenylalanine or tryptophan, pointing to a likely read error. It is unclear where the CDR3 begins or ends on the DNA, so no DNA is shown, and the CDR3 is as TCRdb lists it. The rearrangement uses TRBV2 and TRBJ1-3; the table gives TRBD1 as D, unverified against the DNA. The CDR3 has 8 residues if both end residues are counted. Germline CDR1 and CDR2: SNHLY and FYNNEI. The CDR3 sequence: CASAEAGH.

The chain recombines TRBV27 with TRBJ1-1; D is possibly TRBD1 (6 bases). V shed 5 bases and J shed 5 bases, with 12 bases lying between them. CDR3 length: 13 residues. Germline V gene lookup returns CDR1 MNHEY and CDR2 SMNVEV (reference sequence). The CDR3 sequence is CASSQGRRTEAFF. As DNA, the CDR3 is TGTGCCAGCAGTCAGGGGCGCAGGACTGAAGCTTTCTTT.

This chain joins TRBV6-5 and TRBJ2-1; D not certain. Per the germline V gene, CDR1 is MNHEY and CDR2 is SVGAGI. This CDR3 spans 15 amino acids. Trimming took 2 bases from V and 4 from J, leaving 12 bases between them. This chain's CDR3 is CASSYGTVQYNEQFF. CDR3 nucleotides: TGTGCCAGCAGTTACGGAACAGTGCAATACAATGAGCAGTTCTTC.

V and J are TRBV6-2 or TRBV6-3 and TRBJ2-1, with TRBD2 matching 8 bases. V gave up 5 bases and J gave up 7 bases; unmatched junction bases: 19. The CDR3 is made up of 18 amino acids. Germline assignment: CDR1 MNHEY and CDR2 SVGEGT. The CDR3: CASSPPARGLVLLNEQFF. In DNA, the CDR3 is TGTGCCAGCAGTCCCCCCGCCAGGGGACTAGTTTTATTGAATGAGCAGTTCTTC.

The chain couples TRBV5-1 to TRBJ1-1; possibly TRBD1 for D (5 bases). The CDR3 consists of 13 residues. Germline V CDR1 and CDR2: SGHRS, YFSETQ. V shed 4 bases and J shed 1 base, with 8 bases lying between them. The CDR3 nucleotides read TGCGCCAGCAGCCCTGGGGCGAACACTGAAGCTTTCTTT. This encodes CASSPGANTEAFF.

The count of this clone is one. The genes are TRBV25-1 and TRBJ2-1; the match to TRBD2 covers 8 bases. Germline CDR1 and CDR2: MGHDK and SYGVNS. The ends lost 3 bases at V and 6 bases at J; junction bases unmatched: 7. This CDR3 is built from 15 residues. The CDR3: CASSDLAGGRNEQFF. CDR3 nucleotide sequence: TGTGCCAGCAGTGATCTGGCGGGAGGCCGCAATGAGCAGTTCTTC.

The V and J genes are TRBV15 and TRBJ1-1, with D perhaps matching TRBD1 (6 bases). CDR1 is LNHNV, CDR2 YYDKDF, per germline (reference sequence). V was cut by 2 bases and J by 8 bases, with 21 bases left in between. The CDR3 has 16 amino acids. Here the CDR3 reads CATSRPLGQILREAFF. The CDR3 DNA sequence: TGTGCCACCAGCAGACCCCTAGGACAGATCTTAAGAGAAGCTTTCTTT.

This clone was seen only once. The genes are TRBV24-1 and TRBJ2-3, with D unclear. V was shortened by 4 bases and J by 6 bases, with 10 bases between the two germline ends. Germline CDR1 reads KGHDR; CDR2 reads SFDVKD. This CDR3 region has 13 residues. CDR3 amino acids: CATSEEWSDTQYF. The CDR3 region has the DNA TGTGCCACCAGTGAGGAGTGGAGTGATACGCAGTATTTT.

This rearrangement joins TRBV10-2 to TRBJ2-3; the D gene is possibly TRBD2 (5 bases). Germline assignment: CDR1 WSHSY and CDR2 SAAADI. The CDR3 has 11 residues. With 10 bases removed from V and 8 bases from J, the gap between germline ends came to 13 bases. CDR3 region: CATGLRGTQYF. CDR3 in DNA: TGCGCCACCGGCCTACGGGGTACGCAGTATTTT.

The chain links TRBV19 to TRBJ1-2; 8 bases line up with TRBD1. The CDR3 is 13 amino acids. V lost 5 bases and J lost 8; bases outside the gene matches: 7. In germline, CDR1 is LNHDA, CDR2 SQIVND (reference sequence). CDR3 bases: TGTGCCAGTAGTCAAATCAGGGGGCACGGCTACACCTTC. Protein sequence: CASSQIRGHGYTF.

V usage is TRBV28 and J usage is TRBJ2-3; TRBD2 agrees at 8 bases. CDR1 is MDHEN and CDR2 is SYDVKM in the germline V gene. This CDR3 is built from 15 residues. V dropped 7 bases and J dropped 0; count of bases not matched to a gene: 6. The DNA for the CDR3 is TGTGCCAGCAAACTAGCGGACCCTAGCACAGATACGCAGTATTTT. This sequence encodes CASKLADPSTDTQYF.

This chain joins TRBV29-1 and TRBJ1-3, with 8 bases identical to TRBD1. This CDR3 is 15 amino acids long. V lost 6 bases to trimming and J lost 1 base; unmatched junction nucleotides: 8. In germline, CDR1 is SQVTM, CDR2 ANQGSEA. The CDR3: CSVVSGGRSGNTIYF. CDR3 bases: TGCAGCGTCGTCTCAGGGGGCAGGTCTGGAAACACCATATATTTT.

The V and J genes are TRBV28 and TRBJ2-1; D unclear. Trimming pared 7 bases from V and 4 bases from J, leaving 17 bases between. Germline lookup yields CDR1 MDHEN and CDR2 SYDVKM. There are 15 residues in the CDR3. CDR3 amino acids: CASKTILERYNEQFF. In nucleotides, the CDR3 is TGTGCCAGCAAGACGATCCTCGAGAGGTACAATGAGCAGTTCTTC.

This rearrangement joins TRBV28 to TRBJ2-7; 7 nucleotides match TRBD1. V shed 4 bases, J shed 3 bases, and the junction held 6 bases outside the gene matches. The length of the CDR3 is 14 residues. Germline lookup yields CDR1 MDHEN and CDR2 SYDVKM. CDR3 amino acids: CASSSIQGNYEQYF. The CDR3 DNA follows: TGTGCCAGCAGTTCAATACAGGGGAACTACGAGCAGTACTTC.

The chain recombines TRBV30 with TRBJ2-3, with D possibly matching TRBD2 (5 bases). V gave up 2 bases and J gave up 7 bases, with 13 bases separating them. Germline V gene sequence: CDR1 GTSNPN, CDR2 SVGIG (reference sequence). This CDR3 has 13 residues. The CDR3 loop reads CAWSYTGLNTQYF. The CDR3, as DNA: TGTGCCTGGAGTTACACGGGGTTAAATACGCAGTATTTT.